This T cell receptor beta chain appears in the sequencing data of a study of blood T cells in healthy people across ages. There are 16 residues in the CDR3. Trimming cost V 6 bases and J 0 bases; bases outside gene matches: 8. Next came a second PCR, run for about 7 to 12 cycles, which used a sample-barcoded 5' primer along with a J-beta primer mix. TCRdb processed the 5' RACE reads anew with MiXCR; each CDR3 protein has one entry. The sample consists of 700,000 to 1,000,000 distinct CDR3 sequences, under 55% of them appearing once. The study, taken as a whole, reports: A roughly linear age-dependent decrease characterized TCR beta diversity per million T cells. Diversity of TCR beta correlated strongly with naive T cell percentage.

This clonotype came up a few times. The antigen is not known. Healthy Russian Caucasian donors spanned ages about 6 to 95 years. The material sequenced was blood. The receptor was isolated from a man aged 55 to 70 in good health. The chain uses TRBV12-3 or TRBV12-4 and TRBJ2-3; 8 nucleotides match TRBD2. The CDR3 loop is CASSEGGGRSTDTQYF. The CDR3 DNA is TGTGCCAGCAGCGAGGGCGGGGGGAGAAGCACAGATACGCAGTATTTT.